Sequencing of this TCR beta chain was carried out in a study of T cell clonotyping in hematopoietic cell transplantation. For this clone: Its antigen is still unknown.

This table comes from immunoSEQ multiplex PCR, and its TCRdb copy is limited to in-frame clones, with some not included. Among 2,100 or so clones, roughly 94% were seen once, and the ten largest hold roughly 4%. Study-level results: Pathologically expanded recipient clonotypes increased progressively from day 30 to day 180 as diversity fell. Without cell sorting, CD4 versus CD8 contributions remain unresolved. Few recipient clonotypes overlapped donors; over 97% were de novo at given depth. Broader posttransplant TCR repertoire diversity was predicted by graft donor and pretransplant recipient Inverse Simpson Index values.

Trimming removed 1 base at V and 1 base at J, with 11 bases between. This CDR3 is 15 amino acids long. Germline CDR1 SGHRS, CDR2 YFSETQ. The rearrangement uses TRBV5-1 and TRBJ1-1; D remains ambiguous. The origin of this receptor is a man aged 45-60 years in good health. Some clones in this sample may be carry-over from other donors' samples. Specimen: peripheral blood mononuclear cells. CDR3 region: CASSLNWAGNTEAFF. The CDR3 DNA reads as TGCGCCAGCAGCTTGAATTGGGCAGGGAACACTGAAGCTTTCTTT.